This T cell receptor (beta chain) was documented in a study of cytomegalovirus exposure and HLA in healthy donors. Some clones are missing from TCRdb's copy, which holds only in-frame ones; the method was immunoSEQ multiplex PCR. This sample has about 170,000 clones, with just under 90% found just once. Per germline, CDR1 SEHNR and CDR2 FQNEAQ (reference sequence). CDR3 size: 14 residues. V was clipped by 6 bases and J by 2 bases, with 11 bases between them. The clonotype comes from a woman in her thirties in good health and CMV-seronegative. V gene TRBV7-9 combines with J gene TRBJ2-1; a possible D gene is TRBD1 (6 bases). The sample comprised PBMCs. The CDR3 DNA reads as TGTGCCAGCAGAACAGGGAGTGCCTACAATGAGCAGTTCTTC. This codes for CASRTGSAYNEQFF.